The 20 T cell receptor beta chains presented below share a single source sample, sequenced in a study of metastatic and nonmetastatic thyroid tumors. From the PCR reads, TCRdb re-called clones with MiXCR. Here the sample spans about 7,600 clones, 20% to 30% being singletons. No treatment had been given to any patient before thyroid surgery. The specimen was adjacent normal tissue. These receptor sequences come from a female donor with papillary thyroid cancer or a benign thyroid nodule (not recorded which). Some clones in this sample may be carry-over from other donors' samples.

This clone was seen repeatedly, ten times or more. The CDR3 loop is CASSDRRYEQYF. The DNA for the CDR3 is TGTGCCAGCAGCGATAGAAGGTACGAGCAGTACTTC. The rearrangement links TRBV3-1 to TRBJ2-7; D uncertain. Per germline, CDR1 LGHDT and CDR2 YNNKEL (reference sequence). This CDR3 contains 12 residues. Trimming removed 5 bases from V and 4 bases from J, with 9 bases in between.

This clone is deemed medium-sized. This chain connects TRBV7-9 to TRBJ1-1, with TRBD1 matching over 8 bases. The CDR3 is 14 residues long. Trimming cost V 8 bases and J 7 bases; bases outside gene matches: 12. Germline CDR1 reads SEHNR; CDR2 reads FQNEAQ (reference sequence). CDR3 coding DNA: TGTGCCAGCGGCATGCAGGGGGCAGGCGGTGAAGCTTTCTTT. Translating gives CASGMQGAGGEAFF.

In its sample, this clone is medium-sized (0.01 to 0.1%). The DNA of the CDR3 is TGTGCCAGCCCCAGGACCCCTGGGCAGACGTACTCCTACGAGCAGTACTTC. This gives the protein CASPRTPGQTYSYEQYF. The chain is built from TRBV6-8 and TRBJ2-7; D gene unclear. The CDR3 runs to 17 residues. Germline V gene data show CDR1 as MNHGY and CDR2 as SAAAGT. V lost 8 bases, J lost 0 bases, and 23 bases lay in between.

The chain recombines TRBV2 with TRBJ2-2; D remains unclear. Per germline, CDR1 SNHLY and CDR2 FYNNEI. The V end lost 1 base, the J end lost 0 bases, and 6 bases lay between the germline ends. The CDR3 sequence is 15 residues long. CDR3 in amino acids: CASSEGTSNTGELFF. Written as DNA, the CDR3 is TGTGCCAGCAGTGAAGGCACTTCGAACACCGGGGAGCTGTTTTTT.

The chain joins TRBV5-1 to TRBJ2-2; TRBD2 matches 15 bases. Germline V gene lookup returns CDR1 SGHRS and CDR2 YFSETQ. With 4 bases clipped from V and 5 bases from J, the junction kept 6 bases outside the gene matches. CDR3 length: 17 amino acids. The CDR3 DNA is TGCGCCAGCAGCGCCTTGGGACTAGCGGGAGGAACCGGGGAGCTGTTTTTT. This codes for CASSALGLAGGTGELFF.

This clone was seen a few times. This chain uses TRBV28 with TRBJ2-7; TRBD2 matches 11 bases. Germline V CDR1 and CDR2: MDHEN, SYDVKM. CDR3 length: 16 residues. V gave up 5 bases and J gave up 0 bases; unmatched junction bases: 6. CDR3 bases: TGTGCCAGCAGTCACTCCGGGACTAGCGGCTCCTACGAGCAGTACTTC. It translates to CASSHSGTSGSYEQYF.

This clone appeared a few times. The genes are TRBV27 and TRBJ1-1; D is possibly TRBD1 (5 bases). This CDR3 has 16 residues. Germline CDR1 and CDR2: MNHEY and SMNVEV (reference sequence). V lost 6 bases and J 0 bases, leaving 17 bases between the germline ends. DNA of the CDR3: TGTGCCAGCAGGGAAACAGGCGGCGGGATGAACACTGAAGCTTTCTTT. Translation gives CASRETGGGMNTEAFF.

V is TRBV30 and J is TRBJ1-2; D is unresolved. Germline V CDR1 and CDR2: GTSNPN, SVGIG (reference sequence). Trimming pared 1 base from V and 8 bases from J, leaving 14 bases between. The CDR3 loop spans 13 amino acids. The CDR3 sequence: CAWSGWIGSGYTF. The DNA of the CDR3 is TGTGCCTGGAGTGGCTGGATAGGAAGCGGCTACACCTTC. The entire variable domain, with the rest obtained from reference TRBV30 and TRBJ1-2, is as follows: SQTIHQWPATLVQPVGSPLSLECTVEGTSNPNLYWYRQAAGRGLQLLFYSVGIGQISSEVPQNLSASRPQDRQFILSSKKLLLSDSGFYLCAWSGWIGSGYTFGSGTRLTVV.

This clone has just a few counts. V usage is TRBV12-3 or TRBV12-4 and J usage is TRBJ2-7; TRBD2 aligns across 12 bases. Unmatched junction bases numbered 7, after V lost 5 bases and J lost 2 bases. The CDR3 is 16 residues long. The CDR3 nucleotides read TGTGCCAGCAGTACATACCGGACTAGCGGGACCTACGAGCAGTACTTC. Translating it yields CASSTYRTSGTYEQYF.

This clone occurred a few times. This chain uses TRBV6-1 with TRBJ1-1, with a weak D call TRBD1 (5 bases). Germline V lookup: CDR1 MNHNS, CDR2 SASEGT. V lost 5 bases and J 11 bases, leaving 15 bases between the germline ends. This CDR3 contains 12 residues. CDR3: CASSSGGARAFF. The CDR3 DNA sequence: TGTGCCAGCAGTAGTGGAGGGGCTCGGGCTTTCTTT.

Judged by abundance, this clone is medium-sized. The CDR3 spells CASTRIRGQGILYEQYF. The CDR3 region has the DNA TGTGCCAGCACTCGGATCAGGGGGCAAGGGATTCTCTACGAGCAGTACTTC. The V and J genes are TRBV12-3 or TRBV12-4 and TRBJ2-7, with 8 bases that match TRBD1. This CDR3 has 17 residues. The trim removed 7 bases at V and 3 bases at J, leaving 17 bases unmatched.

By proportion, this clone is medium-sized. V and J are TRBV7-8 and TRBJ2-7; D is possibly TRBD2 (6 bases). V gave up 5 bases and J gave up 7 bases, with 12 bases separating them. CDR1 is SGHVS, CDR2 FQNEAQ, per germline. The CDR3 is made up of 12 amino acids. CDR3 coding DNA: TGTGCCAGCAGCCCGGGACTTGGTGAGCAGTACGTC. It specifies CASSPGLGEQYV.

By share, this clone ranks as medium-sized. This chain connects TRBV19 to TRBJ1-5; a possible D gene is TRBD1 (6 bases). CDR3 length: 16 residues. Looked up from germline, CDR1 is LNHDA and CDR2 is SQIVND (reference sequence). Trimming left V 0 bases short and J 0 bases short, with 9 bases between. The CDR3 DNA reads TGTGCCAGTAGTATAGAGACAGGTTATAGCAATCAGCCCCAGCATTTT. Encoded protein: CASSIETGYSNQPQHF.

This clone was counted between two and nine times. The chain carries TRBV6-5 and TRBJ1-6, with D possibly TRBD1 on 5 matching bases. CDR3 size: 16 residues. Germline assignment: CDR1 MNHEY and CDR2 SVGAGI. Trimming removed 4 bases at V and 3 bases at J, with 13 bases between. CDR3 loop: CASSSRAFNYNSPLHF. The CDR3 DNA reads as TGTGCCAGCAGTTCCAGGGCCTTCAACTATAATTCACCCCTCCACTTT.

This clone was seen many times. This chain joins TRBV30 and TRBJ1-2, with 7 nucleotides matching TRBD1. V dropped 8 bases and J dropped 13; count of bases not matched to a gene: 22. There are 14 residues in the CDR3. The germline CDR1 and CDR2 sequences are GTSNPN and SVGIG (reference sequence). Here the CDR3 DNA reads TGTGCCCGGACCGCGCCGGGACAGTTCTATGGGGGCACCTTC. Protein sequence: CARTAPGQFYGGTF.

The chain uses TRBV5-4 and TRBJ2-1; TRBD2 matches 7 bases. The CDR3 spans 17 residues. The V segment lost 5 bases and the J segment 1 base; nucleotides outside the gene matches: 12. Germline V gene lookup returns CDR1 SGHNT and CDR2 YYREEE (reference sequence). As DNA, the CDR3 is TGTGCCAGCAGGAAACCTGCAGGAGCGGGATCCTACAATGAGCAGTTCTTC. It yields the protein CASRKPAGAGSYNEQFF.

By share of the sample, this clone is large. DNA for the CDR3: TGTGCCAGCGACTCTGGGGCGGTGCAGTACGTC. It is translated as CASDSGAVQYV. The V and J genes are TRBV6-1 and TRBJ2-7; a possible D gene is TRBD1 (5 bases). Germline V gives CDR1 MNHNS, CDR2 SASEGT. The CDR3 runs 11 residues. Deletions cut 8 bases from V and 9 bases from J, with 14 bases between.

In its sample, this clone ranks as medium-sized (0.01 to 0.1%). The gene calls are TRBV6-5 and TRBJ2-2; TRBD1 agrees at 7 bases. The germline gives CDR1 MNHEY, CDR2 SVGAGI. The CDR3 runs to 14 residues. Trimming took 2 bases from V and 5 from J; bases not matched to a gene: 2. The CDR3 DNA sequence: TGTGCCAGCAGTTACGGGACAGTAACCGGGGAGCTGTTTTTT. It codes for CASSYGTVTGELFF.

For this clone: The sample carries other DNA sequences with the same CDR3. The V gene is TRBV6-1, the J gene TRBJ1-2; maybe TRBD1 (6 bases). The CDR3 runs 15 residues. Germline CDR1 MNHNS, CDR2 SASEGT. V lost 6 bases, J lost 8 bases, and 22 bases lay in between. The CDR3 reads CASRPGTGAMRGYTF. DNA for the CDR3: TGTGCCAGCAGGCCTGGAACGGGGGCGATGAGAGGCTACACCTTC.

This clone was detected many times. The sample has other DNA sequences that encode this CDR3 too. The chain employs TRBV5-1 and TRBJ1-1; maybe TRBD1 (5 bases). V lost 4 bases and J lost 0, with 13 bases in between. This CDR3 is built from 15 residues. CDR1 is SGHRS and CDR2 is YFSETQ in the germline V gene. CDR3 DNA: TGCGCCAGCAGCCTGGGGGGAACTATGAACACTGAAGCTTTCTTT. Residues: CASSLGGTMNTEAFF.